The source of this TCR beta chain is a study of T-cell reconstitution after alpha-beta-depleted transplantation in children. Unique molecular identifiers tagged the TCRbeta library. TCRdb analysed the PCR reads with MiXCR anew, one entry per CDR3 protein. The data show around 450,000 distinct CDR3 sequences, about 10% seen once. Regarding the study as a whole: Roughly two months post-transplant, alpha-beta T cells reportedly originated from several hundred graft clones that had expanded. Fresh T-cell production supplied most of the T-cell counts and diversity seen one year after transplant.

This clonotype was seen only a few times. Its specificity is not known. The receptor was derived from a child aged 2 to 15 with inherited bone marrow failure, due to receive a stem cell transplant. The specimen was PBMCs, collected before TCRalphabeta/CD19-depleted stem cell transplant.

CDR3: CASSHAGQAYEQYF. CDR3 sequence (DNA): TGCGCCAGCAGCCACGCGGGACAGGCCTACGAGCAGTACTTC. The rearrangement links TRBV4-1 to TRBJ2-7; TRBD1 matches 8 bases. J gave up 2 bases and V 3 bases, and 3 bases lay outside the gene matches. The CDR3 contains 14 residues. Germline CDR1 is MGHRA and CDR2 is YSYEKL.